This TCR beta chain was identified in a study of T cells in Graves' hyperthyroidism and ophthalmopathy. In this sample, this clonotype turned up a few times. Its antigen is as yet unknown. Study findings and constraints: Stable hyperthyroidism was separated from ophthalmopathy by a model based on 13 V-J features.

Subjects aged 18 to 65 presented with newly diagnosed hyperthyroidism of less than 2 months' duration. Clinicians diagnosed patients from clinical symptoms, serum thyroxine and TRAb, thyroid ultrasound and orbital computed tomography. The PBMCs were sourced from fresh peripheral blood (about 10 ml). Amplification of TCR beta CDR3 regions was performed using RNA transcripts as template. The HTBI primer set drove a first-round RT-PCR of the TCR CDR3. TCRdb re-called the multiplex PCR reads through MiXCR, storing one row per CDR3 protein. The table records roughly 800,000 distinct CDR3 sequences, about two fifths of them present only once. The receptor was derived from a man younger than 30 with Graves' hyperthyroidism. What was sequenced was blood.

The CDR3 DNA sequence: TGCAGTGCTAGCCTACTAGCGGGGCTACTCCAGCAGTACTTC. Residues: CSASLLAGLLQQYF. The J gene is TRBJ2-7, the V gene TRBV20-1; the match to TRBD2 covers 10 bases. The CDR3 spans 14 residues. Per germline, CDR1 DFQATT and CDR2 SNEGSKA (reference sequence). Germline trimming cut 3 bases from V and 8 bases from J; bases unmatched to any gene: 10.